These 18 T cell receptor beta chains originate from one sample sequenced in a study of beta chain features in type 1 diabetes. Study observations and caveats: Among patients with Type 1 diabetes, TCRB CDR3s were moderately but significantly shorter in every one of the four CD4+ subsets.

Every isolated RNA sample was fully reverse transcribed, so sequencing captured expressed TCRB transcripts. Only in-frame clones appear in the TCRdb table, and some are missing; sequencing was by immunoSEQ multiplex PCR. Of 300,000 or so clones in the sample, around 9.7% were seen once. The antigens these receptors bind are not known. The sequencing sample was made of central memory CD4+ T cells from blood. These receptors came from a man aged 30-40 years with type 1 diabetes.

This clone was seen repeatedly, ten times or more. The V gene is TRBV2, the J gene TRBJ1-4; D ambiguous. Trimming shortened V by 4 bases and J by 5 bases, and 5 bases separated the two germline ends. Germline V CDR1 and CDR2: SNHLY, FYNNEI. This CDR3 is 12 amino acids long. The CDR3 sequence is CASSGVNEKLFF. CDR3 DNA: TGTGCCAGCAGTGGGGTCAATGAAAAACTGTTTTTT.

This clone was found a few times. This sample also contains other DNA sequences that code for the same CDR3. The V and J genes are TRBV25-1 and TRBJ2-7; the D call may be TRBD1 or TRBD2 (5 bases each). The ends were cut back, 8 bases at V and 0 bases at J, with 8 bases in the middle. The CDR3 is 12 residues long. Germline CDR1 reads MGHDK; CDR2 reads SYGVNS. The CDR3 loop is CASSRGSYEQYF. CDR3 DNA: TGTGCCAGCTCGAGGGGCTCCTACGAGCAGTACTTC.

The genes are TRBV7-9 and TRBJ2-5; D remains ambiguous. The end of the DNA is better explained by TRBJ2-7, so the J call may be wrong. Germline CDR1 and CDR2: SEHNR and FQNEAQ (reference sequence). The CDR3 totals 12 residues. CDR3 loop: CASSPSSYEQYF. As DNA, the CDR3 is TGTGCCAGCAGCCCCTCGTCCTACGAGCAGTACTTC.

This clone was observed a few times. The CDR3 bases are TGTGCCAGCAGTTTGCAGTCGTACGAGCAGTACTTC. Its translation: CASSLQSYEQYF. The chain joins TRBV6-6 to TRBJ2-7, with D hard to call. The CDR3 extends over 12 amino acids. Germline V gene lookup returns CDR1 MNHNY and CDR2 SVGAGI (reference sequence). V was shortened by 4 bases and J by 4 bases, with 8 bases between the two germline ends.

The V gene is TRBV4-3, the J gene TRBJ2-2; 10 nucleotides align to TRBD2. Trimming removed 1 base from V and 5 bases from J; junction bases left unmatched: 7. CDR1 is LGHNA, CDR2 YSLEER, per germline. This CDR3 region has 17 residues. The CDR3 nucleotides are TGCGCCAGCAGCCAAGCCGCTAGCGGGGGTATAACCGGGGAGCTGTTTTTT. Protein: CASSQAASGGITGELFF.

This clone was detected only a few times. The chain employs TRBV29-1 and TRBJ1-2, with 11 bases identical to TRBD1. Germline V gene data show CDR1 as SQVTM and CDR2 as ANQGSEA. Unmatched junction bases numbered 8, after V lost 7 bases and J lost 7 bases. The length of the CDR3 is 13 residues. CDR3 sequence reads: CSAGQGASGGYTF. The CDR3 DNA is TGCAGCGCCGGACAGGGGGCGAGCGGTGGCTACACCTTC.

The V call is TRBV7-8, the J call TRBJ2-7; TRBD1 aligns across 9 bases. The junction had 13 bases not matched to a gene; V was cut back by 7 bases and J by 3 bases. Per germline, CDR1 SGHVS and CDR2 FQNEAQ. The CDR3 is 16 residues long. The CDR3 region has the DNA TGTGCCAGCAACCCGAACCCCGGGACAGGGCACTACGAGCAGTACTTC. Its protein is CASNPNPGTGHYEQYF.

This clone was found a few times. The CDR3 DNA follows: TGTGCCAGCAGCTCCCAGGGCTTCAGGTTAGGAGATACGCAGTATTTT. Protein product: CASSSQGFRLGDTQYF. This sequence joins TRBV7-8 and TRBJ2-3; TRBD1 is a possible D gene (5 bases). The CDR3 is 16 amino acids. V was clipped by 4 bases and J by 5 bases, with 19 bases between them. Germline V gives CDR1 SGHVS, CDR2 FQNEAQ.

The V gene is TRBV7-2, the J gene TRBJ2-3; 8 bases are shared with TRBD2. Germline V gene lookup returns CDR1 SGHTA and CDR2 FQGNSA. This CDR3 has 13 residues. Losses at the gene ends were 6 bases for V and 10 bases for J; bases not matched to a gene: 9. The DNA for the CDR3 is TGTGCCAGCAGAAGTAGCGGGGCAGGGGCGCAGTATTTT. Protein: CASRSSGAGAQYF.

This sequence joins TRBV9 and TRBJ2-1; 13 bases are shared with TRBD2. Per germline, CDR1 SGDLS and CDR2 YYNGEE. The CDR3 consists of 15 residues. After removal of 2 bases from V and 6 bases from J, the junction contained 2 bases not matched to a gene. The CDR3 DNA is TGTGCCAGCAGCGTTGGGACTAGCGGGACCAATGAGCAGTTCTTC. Translated, it gives CASSVGTSGTNEQFF.

This clone was picked up many times. The chain joins TRBV7-9 to TRBJ2-3; D is perhaps TRBD1 or TRBD2 (5 bases each). The CDR3 consists of 14 residues. With 5 bases removed from V and 1 base from J, the gap between germline ends came to 10 bases. Germline V gene lookup returns CDR1 SEHNR and CDR2 FQNEAQ (reference sequence). The CDR3 sequence: CASSRDDGTDTQYF. CDR3 bases: TGTGCCAGCAGCCGGGACGACGGCACAGATACGCAGTATTTT.

This clone was seen a few times. Other DNA variants within this sample encode the same CDR3. The chain is built from TRBV19 and TRBJ1-6, with D perhaps matching TRBD1 (5 bases). Germline V gene data show CDR1 as LNHDA and CDR2 as SQIVND (reference sequence). The V and J ends lost 1 base and 9 bases respectively, with 10 bases between them. The CDR3 is made up of 14 amino acids. The CDR3 nucleotides are TGTGCCAGTAGTATAGCCCGGGGGGGTTCACCCCTCCACTTT. Its translation: CASSIARGGSPLHF.

This chain joins TRBV7-6 and TRBJ1-1, with a possible D match to TRBD1 (6 bases). The length of the CDR3 is 19 residues. V lost 2 bases and J 3 bases, leaving 25 bases between the germline ends. Per germline, CDR1 SGHVS and CDR2 FNYEAQ. The chain's CDR3 is CASSLIPSSGEGRDTEAFF. Written as DNA, the CDR3 is TGTGCCAGCAGCTTAATCCCGTCCTCAGGGGAGGGACGGGACACTGAAGCTTTCTTT.

The V and J genes are TRBV25-1 and TRBJ1-1, with D unresolved. Trimming left V 1 base short and J 9 bases short, with 12 bases between. The CDR3 totals 13 residues. Germline V gene data show CDR1 as MGHDK and CDR2 as SYGVNS. The CDR3 here is CASSEFLSDKAFF. CDR3 nucleotide sequence: TGTGCCAGCAGTGAATTCCTCAGTGATAAAGCTTTCTTT.

The chain couples TRBV5-1 to TRBJ2-3; 13 nucleotides match TRBD2. CDR3 size: 17 residues. Looked up from germline, CDR1 is SGHRS and CDR2 is YFSETQ. The ends lost 6 bases at V and 0 bases at J; junction bases unmatched: 7. The CDR3 DNA reads TGCGCCAGCATCAGGACTAGCGGGGGACGGAGCACAGATACGCAGTATTTT. This sequence encodes CASIRTSGGRSTDTQYF.

The chain employs TRBV18 and TRBJ2-3; D is possibly TRBD2 (6 bases). Germline loops: CDR1 KGHSH, CDR2 LQKENI. Trimming cost V 5 bases and J 4 bases, with 16 bases left between them. There are 15 residues in the CDR3. The CDR3 DNA follows: TGTGCCAGCTCAGGGAAGGAGGGCTCCGCAGATACGCAGTATTTT. Amino acid sequence: CASSGKEGSADTQYF.

There are many counts of this clone. The chain has TRBV7-9 and TRBJ1-1, with 7 bases aligning to TRBD1. Trimming cost V 5 bases and J 1 base; bases outside gene matches: 7. Germline CDR1 and CDR2: SEHNR and FQNEAQ (reference sequence). The CDR3 loop spans 15 amino acids. CDR3 DNA sequence: TGTGCCAGCAGCCCCGGGGACAGAAAGAACACTGAAGCTTTCTTT. It is translated as CASSPGDRKNTEAFF.

In its sample, this clone was seen many times. This chain uses TRBV6-1 with TRBJ2-3; D not certain. V was pared by 5 bases and J by 7 bases, with 16 bases between. Germline values: CDR1 MNHNS, CDR2 SASEGT. This CDR3 has 14 amino acids. DNA for the CDR3: TGTGCCAGCAGTCCCCTAGGGCCTTCTAATACGCAGTATTTT. Its protein is CASSPLGPSNTQYF.